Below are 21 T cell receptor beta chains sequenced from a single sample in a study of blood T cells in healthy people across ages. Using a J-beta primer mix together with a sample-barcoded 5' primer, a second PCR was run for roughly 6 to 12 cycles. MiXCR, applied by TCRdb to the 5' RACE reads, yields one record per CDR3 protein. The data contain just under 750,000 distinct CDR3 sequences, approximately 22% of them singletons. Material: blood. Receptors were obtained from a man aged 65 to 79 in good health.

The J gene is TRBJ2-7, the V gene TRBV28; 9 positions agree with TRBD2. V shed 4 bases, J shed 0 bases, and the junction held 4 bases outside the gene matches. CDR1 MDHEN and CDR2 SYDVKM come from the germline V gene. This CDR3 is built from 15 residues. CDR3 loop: CASSSIAGDSYEQYF. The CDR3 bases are TGTGCCAGCAGTTCCATAGCGGGGGACTCCTACGAGCAGTACTTC.

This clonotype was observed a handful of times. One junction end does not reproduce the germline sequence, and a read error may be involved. CDR3 nucleotides: TGTGCCAGCAGCATAATACGGGGAGATCAAGGGACCCAGTACTTC. Its translation: CASSIIRGDQGTQYF. J is TRBJ2-5 and V is TRBV5-5; weak D call: TRBD2 (5 bases). CDR3 length: 15 amino acids. Germline V gene data show CDR1 as SGHKS and CDR2 as YYEKEE (reference sequence).

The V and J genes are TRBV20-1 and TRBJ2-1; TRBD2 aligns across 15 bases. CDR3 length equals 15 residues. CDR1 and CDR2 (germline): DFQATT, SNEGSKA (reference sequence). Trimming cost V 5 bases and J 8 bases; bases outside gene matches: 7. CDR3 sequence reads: CSAGRTSGGAYEQFF. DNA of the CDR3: TGCAGTGCTGGAAGGACTAGCGGGGGGGCCTATGAGCAGTTCTTC.

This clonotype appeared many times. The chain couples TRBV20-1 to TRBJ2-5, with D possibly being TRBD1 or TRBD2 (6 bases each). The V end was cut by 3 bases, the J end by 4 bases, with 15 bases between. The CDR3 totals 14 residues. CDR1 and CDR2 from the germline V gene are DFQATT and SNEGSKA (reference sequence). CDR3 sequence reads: CSASLGGYGETQYF. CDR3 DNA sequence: TGCAGTGCTAGTCTGGGGGGCTATGGAGAGACCCAGTACTTC.

The CDR3 nucleotides are TGTGCCAGCAGTAGCCTATCCCAAGAGACCCAGTACTTC. It is translated as CASSSLSQETQYF. This chain connects TRBV12-3 or TRBV12-4 to TRBJ2-5, with unresolved D. V gave up 5 bases and J gave up 1 base, with 8 bases separating them. This CDR3 is 13 amino acids long.

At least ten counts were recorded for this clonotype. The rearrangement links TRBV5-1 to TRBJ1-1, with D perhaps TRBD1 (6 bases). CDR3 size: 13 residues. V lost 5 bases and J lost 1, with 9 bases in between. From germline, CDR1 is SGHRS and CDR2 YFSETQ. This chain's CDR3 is CASRKDRNTEAFF. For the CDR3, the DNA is TGCGCCAGCAGGAAGGACAGGAACACTGAAGCTTTCTTT.

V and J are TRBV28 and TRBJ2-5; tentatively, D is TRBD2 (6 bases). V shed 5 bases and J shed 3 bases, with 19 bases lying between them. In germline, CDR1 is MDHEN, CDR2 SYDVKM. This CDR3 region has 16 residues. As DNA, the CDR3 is TGTGCCAGCAGTCCCGCTCGGGGGATTACAAAAGAGACCCAGTACTTC. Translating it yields CASSPARGITKETQYF.

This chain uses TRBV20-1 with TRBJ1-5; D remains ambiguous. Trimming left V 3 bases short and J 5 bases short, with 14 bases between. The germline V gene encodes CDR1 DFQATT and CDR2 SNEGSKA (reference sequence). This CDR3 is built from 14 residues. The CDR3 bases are TGCAGTGCTAGTGCGTCCTCAATGTATCAGCCCCAGCATTTT. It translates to CSASASSMYQPQHF.

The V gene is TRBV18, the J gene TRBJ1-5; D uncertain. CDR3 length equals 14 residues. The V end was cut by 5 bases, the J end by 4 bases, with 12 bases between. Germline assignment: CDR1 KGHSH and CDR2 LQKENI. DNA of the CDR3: TGTGCCAGCTCAGACCTTCTCGGGAATCAGCCCCAGCATTTT. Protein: CASSDLLGNQPQHF. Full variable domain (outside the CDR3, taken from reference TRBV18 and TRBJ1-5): NAGVMQNPRHLVRRRGQEARLRCSPMKGHSHVYWYRQLPEEGLKFMVYLQKENIIDESGMPKERFSAEFPKEGPSILRIQQVVRGDSAAYFCASSDLLGNQPQHFGDGTRLSIL.

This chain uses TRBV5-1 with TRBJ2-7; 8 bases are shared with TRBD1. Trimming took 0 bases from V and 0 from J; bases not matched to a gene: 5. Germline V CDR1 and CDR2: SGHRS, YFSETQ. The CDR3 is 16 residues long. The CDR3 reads CASSLATGASSYEQYV. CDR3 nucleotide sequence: TGCGCCAGCAGCTTGGCGACAGGGGCCAGCTCCTACGAGCAGTACGTC.

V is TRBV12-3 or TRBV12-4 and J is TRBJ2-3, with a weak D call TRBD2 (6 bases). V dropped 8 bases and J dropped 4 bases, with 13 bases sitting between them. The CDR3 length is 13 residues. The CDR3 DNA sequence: TGTGCCAGCGCTCAGGGAGGATCAGATACGCAGTATTTT. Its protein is CASAQGGSDTQYF.

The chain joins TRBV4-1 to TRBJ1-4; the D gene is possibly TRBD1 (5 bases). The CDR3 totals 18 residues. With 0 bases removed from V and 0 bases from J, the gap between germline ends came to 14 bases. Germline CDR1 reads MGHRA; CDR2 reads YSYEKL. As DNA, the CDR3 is TGCGCCAGCAGCCAAGACTGGAATAGGGGTGCAACTAATGAAAAACTGTTTTTT. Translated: CASSQDWNRGATNEKLFF.

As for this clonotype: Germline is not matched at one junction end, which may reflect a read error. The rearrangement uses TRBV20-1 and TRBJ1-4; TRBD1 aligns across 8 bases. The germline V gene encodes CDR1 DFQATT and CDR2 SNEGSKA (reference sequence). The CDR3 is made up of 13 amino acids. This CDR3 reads CSATQGAGEELFF. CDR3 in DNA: TGCAGTGCTACCCAGGGGGCAGGTGAAGAACTGTTTTTT.

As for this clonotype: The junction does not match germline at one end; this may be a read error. CDR3 region: CAGSQDTGEAFF. The CDR3 DNA reads TGCGCCGGCAGTCAAGACACGGGTGAAGCTTTCTTT. The V gene is TRBV7-9, the J gene TRBJ1-1; D gene unclear. This CDR3 contains 12 residues. Per the germline V gene, CDR1 is SEHNR and CDR2 is FQNEAQ (reference sequence).

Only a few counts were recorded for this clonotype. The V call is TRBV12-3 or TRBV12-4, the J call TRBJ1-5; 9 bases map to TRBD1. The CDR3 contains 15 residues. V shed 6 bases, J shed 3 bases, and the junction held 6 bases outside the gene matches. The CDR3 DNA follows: TGTGCCAGCAGCTATGACAGGGGGGACAATCAGCCCCAGCATTTT. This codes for CASSYDRGDNQPQHF.

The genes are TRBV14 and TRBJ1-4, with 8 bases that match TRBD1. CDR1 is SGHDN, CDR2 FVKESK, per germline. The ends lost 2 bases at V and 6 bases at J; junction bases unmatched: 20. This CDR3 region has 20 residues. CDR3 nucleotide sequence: TGTGCCAGCAGCCAACAGCGCCGGGACAGGTCACCCGACGAACATGAAAAACTGTTTTTT. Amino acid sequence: CASSQQRRDRSPDEHEKLFF.

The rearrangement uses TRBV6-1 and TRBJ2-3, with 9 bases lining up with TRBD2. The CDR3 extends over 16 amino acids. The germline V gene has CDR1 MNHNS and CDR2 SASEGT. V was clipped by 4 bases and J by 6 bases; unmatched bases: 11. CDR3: CASSAPRRGGSDTQYF. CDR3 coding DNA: TGTGCCAGCAGTGCCCCGCGGCGGGGGGGCAGTGATACGCAGTATTTT.

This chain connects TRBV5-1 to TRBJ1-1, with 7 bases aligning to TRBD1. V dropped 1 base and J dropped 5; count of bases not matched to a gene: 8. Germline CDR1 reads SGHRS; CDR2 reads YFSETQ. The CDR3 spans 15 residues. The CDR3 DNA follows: TGCGCCAGCAGCTTGCAGGGGGGGTCAGAAACTGAAGCTTTCTTT. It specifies CASSLQGGSETEAFF.

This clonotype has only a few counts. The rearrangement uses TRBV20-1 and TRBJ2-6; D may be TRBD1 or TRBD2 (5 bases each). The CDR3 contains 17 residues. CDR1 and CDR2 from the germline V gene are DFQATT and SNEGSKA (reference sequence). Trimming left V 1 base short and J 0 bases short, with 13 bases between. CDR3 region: CSARAGGINSGANVLTF. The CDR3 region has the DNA TGCAGTGCTAGAGCTGGGGGTATTAACTCTGGGGCCAACGTCCTGACTTTC.

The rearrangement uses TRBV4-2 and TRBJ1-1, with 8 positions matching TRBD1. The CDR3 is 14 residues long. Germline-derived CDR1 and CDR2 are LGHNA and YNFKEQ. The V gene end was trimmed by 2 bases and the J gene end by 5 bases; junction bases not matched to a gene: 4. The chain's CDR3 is CASSQPDRGTEAFF. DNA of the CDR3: TGTGCCAGCAGCCAACCTGACAGGGGAACTGAAGCTTTCTTT.

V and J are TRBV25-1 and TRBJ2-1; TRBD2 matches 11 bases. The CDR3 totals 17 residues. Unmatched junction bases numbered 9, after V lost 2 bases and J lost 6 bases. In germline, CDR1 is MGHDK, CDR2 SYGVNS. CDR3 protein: CASSEVRLAGNRNEQFF. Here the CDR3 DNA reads TGTGCCAGCAGTGAAGTGAGACTAGCGGGAAATCGCAATGAGCAGTTCTTC.